The clone carrying this TCR beta chain was counted only a few times. The record originates from a study of identical twins. TCRdb independently ran MiXCR on the 5' RACE reads; one entry per CDR3 protein. The table lists about 890,000 distinct CDR3 sequences, about 12% of them singletons, with about 1.5% in the top ten. The CDR3 contains 14 residues. Germline V gives CDR1 SGHRS, CDR2 YFSETQ. J gave up 5 bases and V 2 bases, and 7 bases lay outside the gene matches. The data were also submitted as part of a second study, on yellow fever vaccine responses in identical twins.

The rearrangement joins TRBV5-1 to TRBJ2-7; 7 nucleotides agree with TRBD2. The TCR was taken from a woman between 18 and 29 years old in good health. Sequencing input: PBMCs. CDR3 coding DNA: TGCGCCAGCAGCTTAACGGGGGGTCCAAACGAGCAGTACTTC. Residues: CASSLTGGPNEQYF. The whole variable domain, remainder taken from reference TRBV5-1 and TRBJ2-7, is KAGVTQTPRYLIKTRGQQVTLSCSPISGHRSVSWYQQTPGQGLQFLFEYFSETQRNKGNFPGRFSGRQFSNSRSEMNVSTLELGDSALYLCASSLTGGPNEQYFGPGTRLTVT.